Shown below are 27 T cell receptor beta chains from a single sample sequenced in a study of response to subunit inactivated influenza vaccine. From the RT-PCR reads, TCRdb called clonotypes with MiXCR, one entry per CDR3 protein. The sample holds approximately 700,000 distinct CDR3 sequences, 15% to 18% seen once. The sequencing used PBMCs from blood, collected 12 days after vaccination. The receptors here all came from a man aged 50-60 years who received an inactivated influenza vaccine.

This chain joins TRBV29-1 and TRBJ2-4; a possible D gene is TRBD1 (6 bases). In germline, CDR1 is SQVTM, CDR2 ANQGSEA. The V gene lost 5 bases and the J gene lost 0 bases, with 11 bases spanning the gap. The CDR3 has 14 amino acids. CDR3 sequence (DNA): TGCAGCGTTAGGACAGACTCAGCCAAAAACATTCAGTACTTC. This translates into CSVRTDSAKNIQYF.

The chain couples TRBV5-6 to TRBJ1-1; 7 bases fit TRBD1. The CDR3 loop spans 15 amino acids. Germline V gene data show CDR1 as SGHDT and CDR2 as YYEEEE. V lost 4 bases to trimming and J lost 2 bases; unmatched junction nucleotides: 8. In DNA, the CDR3 is TGTGCCAGCAGCCCATGGGACAGAGAAAACACTGAAGCTTTCTTT. This codes for CASSPWDRENTEAFF.

This clonotype was observed many times. The V gene is TRBV7-2, the J gene TRBJ1-5, with 7 bases matching TRBD1. The CDR3 has 15 amino acids. CDR1 and CDR2 (germline): SGHTA, FQGNSA. The J segment lost 0 bases and the V segment lost 6 bases, leaving 5 bases of the junction unmatched. Here the CDR3 reads CASRQTGDSNQPQHF. The CDR3 bases are TGTGCCAGCAGACAAACAGGGGATAGCAATCAGCCCCAGCATTTT.

CDR3 sequence (DNA): TGCAGTGCCCTCCCAGGACAGAGGTGGGGGAAGCCCCAGCATTTT. This codes for CSALPGQRWGKPQHF. J is TRBJ1-5 and V is TRBV20-1, with D maybe TRBD1 (6 bases). V lost 6 bases, J lost 8 bases, and 23 bases lay in between. The CDR3 sequence is 15 residues long. Germline CDR1 DFQATT, CDR2 SNEGSKA (reference sequence).

On this clonotype itself: At one end, the junction sequence differs from germline, possibly due to a read error. J is TRBJ1-5 and V is TRBV12-3 or TRBV12-4, with 7 bases identical to TRBD1. The CDR3 spans 14 residues. CDR3 protein: CAGSLSQGNRPQHF. The CDR3 DNA sequence: TGTGCCGGCAGTTTATCACAGGGGAATCGGCCCCAGCATTTT.

The rearrangement joins TRBV20-1 to TRBJ2-1; 7 bases match TRBD2. The CDR3 length is 16 residues. The V segment lost 2 bases and the J segment 0 bases; nucleotides outside the gene matches: 7. Germline V gene data show CDR1 as DFQATT and CDR2 as SNEGSKA (reference sequence). For the CDR3, the DNA is TGCAGTGCTAGAAGTCCGGCGGGGGACTCCTACAATGAGCAGTTCTTC. Translation gives CSARSPAGDSYNEQFF.

CDR3 sequence (DNA): TGCAGCGTTGACAAGGTTGGGAACACTGAAGCTTTCTTT. Amino acids: CSVDKVGNTEAFF. The chain combines TRBV29-1 with TRBJ1-1; D gene ambiguous. CDR3 length: 13 amino acids. The ends were cut back, 3 bases at V and 1 base at J, with 9 bases in the middle. Germline assignment: CDR1 SQVTM and CDR2 ANQGSEA.

This chain uses TRBV18 with TRBJ2-7; 8 positions agree with TRBD2. The CDR3 has 15 residues. V lost 4 bases and J lost 7; bases outside the gene matches: 12. Germline values: CDR1 KGHSH, CDR2 LQKENI. The CDR3 region is CASSRGSGNGGEQYF. DNA for the CDR3: TGTGCCAGCTCACGCGGTAGCGGGAATGGGGGAGAGCAGTACTTC.

This clonotype occurred a few times. This sequence joins TRBV7-9 and TRBJ2-7, with D maybe TRBD1 (6 bases). The CDR3 loop spans 15 amino acids. From germline, CDR1 is SEHNR and CDR2 FQNEAQ (reference sequence). With 5 bases removed from V and 4 bases from J, the gap between germline ends came to 18 bases. CDR3 sequence reads: CASSLRAGDQYEQYF. In DNA, the CDR3 is TGTGCCAGCAGCCTACGGGCAGGGGATCAATACGAGCAGTACTTC.

As DNA, the CDR3 is TGTGCCAGCAGTTTCAACAGCGGATATGGCTACACCTTC. Encoded protein: CASSFNSGYGYTF. V is TRBV12-3 or TRBV12-4 and J is TRBJ1-2; D is unclear. The CDR3 consists of 13 residues. Trimming pared 3 bases from V and 5 bases from J, leaving 10 bases between.

The chain is built from TRBV28 and TRBJ1-2; no clear D. Trimming took 5 bases from V and 4 from J, leaving 11 bases between them. Germline CDR1 and CDR2: MDHEN and SYDVKM. CDR3 length equals 13 residues. The CDR3 nucleotides are TGTGCCAGCAGTACCGGCCTCTTCTATGGCTACACCTTC. Its protein product is CASSTGLFYGYTF.

The chain uses TRBV3-1 and TRBJ1-5; 8 bases fit TRBD1. CDR3 length: 15 amino acids. The J segment lost 6 bases and the V segment lost 4 bases, leaving 8 bases of the junction unmatched. Germline V gives CDR1 LGHDT, CDR2 YNNKEL (reference sequence). The CDR3 reads CASSPGQGLGQPQHF. CDR3 nucleotide sequence: TGTGCCAGCAGCCCTGGACAGGGTCTGGGTCAGCCCCAGCATTTT. The variable domain in full, completed from reference TRBV3-1 and TRBJ1-5, reads DTAVSQTPKYLVTQMGNDKSIKCEQNLGHDTMYWYKQDSKKFLKIMFSYNNKELIINETVPNRFSPKSPDKAHLNLHINSLELGDSAVYFCASSPGQGLGQPQHFGDGTRLSIL.

In its sample, this clonotype was seen many times. The CDR3 sequence is CASSMTGTGVNEKLFF. The CDR3 bases are TGTGCCAGCTCAATGACCGGGACAGGGGTCAATGAAAAACTGTTTTTT. This chain connects TRBV18 to TRBJ1-4; 10 nucleotides agree with TRBD1. J was trimmed by 5 bases and V by 5 bases; bases with no gene match: 8. CDR3 length: 16 residues. Per germline, CDR1 KGHSH and CDR2 LQKENI.

CDR3 region: CASSLGGSGTHNEQFF. CDR3 DNA: TGTGCCAGCAGCTTAGGGGGTAGCGGGACCCACAATGAGCAGTTCTTC. The chain is built from TRBV7-2 and TRBJ2-1, with 8 bases identical to TRBD2. J gave up 5 bases and V 1 base, and 7 bases lay outside the gene matches. CDR1 and CDR2 from the germline V gene are SGHTA and FQGNSA. This CDR3 comprises 16 residues.

This clonotype turned up a few times. V and J are TRBV7-9 and TRBJ2-5; D gene uncertain. This CDR3 is built from 13 residues. V lost 8 bases and J 5 bases, leaving 15 bases between the germline ends. CDR1 and CDR2 (germline): SEHNR, FQNEAQ (reference sequence). CDR3 amino acids: CASDLRQGETQYF. The CDR3 DNA sequence: TGTGCCAGCGACCTCCGACAAGGGGAGACCCAGTACTTC.

With respect to this clonotype: Germline is not matched at one junction end, which may reflect a read error. The chain uses TRBV5-1 and TRBJ1-1; TRBD1 matches 9 bases. This CDR3 comprises 14 residues. Germline V gives CDR1 SGHRS, CDR2 YFSETQ. Here the CDR3 reads CAGSEGQGNTEAFF. CDR3 DNA: TGCGCCGGCAGCGAGGGACAGGGGAACACTGAAGCTTTCTTT.

This clonotype was seen a few times. The V call is TRBV5-5, the J call TRBJ2-5; no definite D call. The CDR3 is 16 amino acids. V gave up 1 base and J gave up 5 bases, with 18 bases separating them. CDR1 SGHKS and CDR2 YYEKEE come from the germline V gene (reference sequence). This CDR3 is CASSLLPGQSLETQYF. The CDR3 DNA sequence: TGTGCCAGCAGCTTGTTACCGGGCCAATCTCTGGAGACCCAGTACTTC. Using reference TRBV5-5 and TRBJ2-5 for the parts outside the CDR3, the full variable domain is DAGVTQSPTHLIKTRGQQVTLRCSPISGHKSVSWYQQVLGQGPQFIFQYYEKEERGRGNFPDRFSARQFPNYSSELNVNALLLGDSALYLCASSLLPGQSLETQYFGPGTRLLVL.

This chain links TRBV20-1 with TRBJ2-1; possible D gene TRBD1, 6 bases. This CDR3 contains 17 residues. Trimming took off 1 base at V and 2 bases at J, with 18 bases between the two ends. The germline V gene encodes CDR1 DFQATT and CDR2 SNEGSKA (reference sequence). The CDR3: CSARVMPRGRTYNEQFF. The CDR3 DNA is TGCAGTGCTAGAGTTATGCCCAGGGGCCGTACCTACAATGAGCAGTTCTTC.

This clonotype occurred once. This chain connects TRBV6-2 or TRBV6-3 to TRBJ2-5; D assignment may be TRBD1 or TRBD2 (5 bases each). V was shortened by 6 bases and J by 5 bases, with 13 bases between the two germline ends. Germline assignment: CDR1 MNHEY and CDR2 SVGEGT. CDR3 length: 13 residues. The CDR3: CASRGPSSETQYF. CDR3 DNA sequence: TGTGCCAGCAGGGGACCAAGCTCGGAGACCCAGTACTTC.

This clonotype was counted a few times. The rearrangement uses TRBV7-2 and TRBJ2-1; 8 nucleotides line up with TRBD2. Germline lookup yields CDR1 SGHTA and CDR2 FQGNSA. The V and J ends lost 1 base and 5 bases, in that order; junction bases with no gene match: 4. The CDR3 extends over 15 amino acids. The CDR3 DNA reads TGTGCCAGCAGCTTAGAGCGGGAGTTCAACAATGAGCAGTTCTTC. Its translation: CASSLEREFNNEQFF.

In its sample, this clonotype was seen a few times. The chain combines TRBV6-2 or TRBV6-3 with TRBJ2-1; possibly TRBD1 for D (5 bases). V was trimmed by 0 bases and J by 4 bases, leaving 10 bases between them. Germline V gene lookup returns CDR1 MNHEY and CDR2 SVGEGT. CDR3 length equals 15 residues. The CDR3 bases are TGTGCCAGCAGTTACTCGACAGCCGCTTACAATGAGCAGTTCTTC. Its protein is CASSYSTAAYNEQFF.

This rearrangement joins TRBV12-3 or TRBV12-4 to TRBJ2-3; D is undetermined. The CDR3 is 13 residues long. Trimming shortened V by 7 bases and J by 1 base, and 9 bases separated the two germline ends. CDR3 DNA: TGTGCCAGCACTACACCCGGCACAGATACGCAGTATTTT. This encodes CASTTPGTDTQYF.

This clonotype came up a few times. J is TRBJ2-1 and V is TRBV6-4; TRBD2 agrees at 10 bases. CDR1 is MRHNA, CDR2 SNTAGT, per germline. V gave up 3 bases and J gave up 2 bases; unmatched junction bases: 4. This CDR3 comprises 16 residues. Here the CDR3 reads CASSESGGAPYNEQFF. CDR3 bases: TGTGCCAGCAGTGAAAGCGGGGGGGCTCCCTACAATGAGCAGTTCTTC.

The CDR3 spells CASSLGDRRYNEQFF. The CDR3 region has the DNA TGTGCCAGCAGTCTAGGGGACAGGCGGTACAATGAGCAGTTCTTC. V usage is TRBV12-3 or TRBV12-4 and J usage is TRBJ2-1; TRBD1 matches at 8 bases. Trimming cost V 5 bases and J 4 bases; bases outside gene matches: 7. The CDR3 runs 15 residues.

This sequence joins TRBV6-5 and TRBJ1-2; 10 bases line up with TRBD1. The V and J ends lost 0 bases and 4 bases, in that order; junction bases with no gene match: 2. Germline lookup yields CDR1 MNHEY and CDR2 SVGAGI. There are 15 residues in the CDR3. CDR3 residues: CASSYSDRGAYGYTF. The DNA for the CDR3 is TGTGCCAGCAGTTACTCGGACAGGGGGGCCTATGGCTACACCTTC.

The chain uses TRBV3-1 and TRBJ1-3, with TRBD1 as a possible D gene (5 bases). The V end lost 0 bases, the J end lost 0 bases, and 9 bases lay between the germline ends. Germline V gene lookup returns CDR1 LGHDT and CDR2 YNNKEL (reference sequence). The CDR3 covers 16 residues. In nucleotides, the CDR3 is TGTGCCAGCAGCCAAGATAGTGGGGCCTCTGGAAACACCATATATTTT. This sequence encodes CASSQDSGASGNTIYF.

This chain uses TRBV12-3 or TRBV12-4 with TRBJ1-1; a weak D match, TRBD1 (5 bases). V shed 6 bases and J shed 0 bases, with 14 bases lying between them. CDR3 length: 15 residues. This chain's CDR3 is CASSEPTGMNTEAFF. The CDR3 coding sequence is TGTGCCAGCAGCGAACCAACAGGTATGAACACTGAAGCTTTCTTT.